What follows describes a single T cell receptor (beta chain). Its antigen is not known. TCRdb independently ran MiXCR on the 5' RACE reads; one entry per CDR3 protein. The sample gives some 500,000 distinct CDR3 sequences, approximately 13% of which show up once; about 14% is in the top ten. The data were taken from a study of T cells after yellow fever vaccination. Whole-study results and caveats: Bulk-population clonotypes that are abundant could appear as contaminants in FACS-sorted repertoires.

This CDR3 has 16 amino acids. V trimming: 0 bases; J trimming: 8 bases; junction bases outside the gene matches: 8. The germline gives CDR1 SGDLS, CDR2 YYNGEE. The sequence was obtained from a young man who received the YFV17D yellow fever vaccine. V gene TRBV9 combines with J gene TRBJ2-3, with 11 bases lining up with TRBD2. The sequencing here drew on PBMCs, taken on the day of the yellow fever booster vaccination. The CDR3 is CASSVAEGLAEPTQYF. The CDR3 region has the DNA TGTGCCAGCAGCGTAGCGGAGGGACTAGCGGAGCCTACGCAGTATTTT.